A selection of T cell receptor beta chains follows, all from one sample in a study of blood T cell repertoires in COVID-19. The protocol was immunoSEQ multiplex PCR, while the TCRdb copy is restricted to in-frame clones and leaves out a portion. The table lists roughly 170,000 clones, approximately 80% of them singletons. Specimen: PBMCs or T cells enriched from blood (not recorded which). The receptors here all came from a woman in her forties or fifties who had recovered from COVID-19. Both conserved end residues are part of each CDR3. D genes are given only for firm matches. Not all rows give a size; the values are once, few, many and, for expanded clones, a class.

>TRBD2|TRBJ2-3|TRBV4-3|-
CASSLFGLGSTDTQYF
TGCGCCAGCAGCCTATTTGGACTAGGCAGCACAGATACGCAGTATTTT
>TRBD1|TRBJ2-7|TRBV4-2|-
CASSQDGQGHYEQYF
TGTGCCAGCAGCCAAGATGGACAGGGACACTACGAGCAGTACTTC
>-|TRBJ2-1|TRBV19|-
CASSPGLKGNEQFF
TGTGCCAGTAGTCCGGGACTGAAAGGCAATGAGCAGTTCTTC
>-|TRBJ1-5|TRBV15|-
CATSRQGNQPQHF
TGTGCCACCAGCAGACAGGGGAATCAGCCCCAGCATTTT
>-|TRBJ1-1|TRBV28|-
CASSLPPGAFF
TGTGCCAGCAGTTTACCCCCGGGAGCTTTCTTT
>TRBD2|TRBJ2-1|TRBV7-9|-
CASSLRSLAEGNEQFF
TGTGCCAGCAGCTTAAGAAGCCTAGCGGAAGGGAATGAGCAGTTCTTC
>-|TRBJ2-3|TRBV9|-
CASSVSRGGSPSTDTQYF
TGTGCCAGCAGCGTCTCTAGGGGGGGGTCCCCTAGCACAGATACGCAGTATTTT
>TRBD1|TRBJ1-3|TRBV29-1|-
CSVRKQGAGNTIYF
TGCAGCGTGCGAAAACAGGGGGCTGGAAACACCATATATTTT
>-|TRBJ2-7|TRBV5-1|-
CASSSPGNYEQYF
TGCGCCAGCAGCTCGCCGGGAAACTACGAGCAGTACTTC
>TRBD1|TRBJ2-5|TRBV9|-
CASSTIPGTGQETQYF
TGTGCCAGCAGCACTATTCCCGGGACAGGGCAGGAGACCCAGTACTTC
>-|TRBJ1-1|TRBV12-3/TRBV12-4|-
CASSLGPAEAFF
TGTGCCAGCAGTTTGGGGCCCGCTGAAGCTTTCTTT
>-|TRBJ2-1|TRBV7-9|-
CASSLNSGTEQFF
TGTGCCAGCAGCTTGAACTCCGGGACAGAGCAGTTCTTC
>TRBD2|TRBJ2-1|TRBV11-2|-
CASSLGLAGVDEQFF
TGTGCCAGCAGCTTAGGACTAGCGGGAGTGGATGAGCAGTTCTTC
>TRBD1|TRBJ1-2|TRBV7-9|-
CASSPGTASYGYTF
TGTGCCAGCAGCCCGGGGACAGCTTCATATGGCTACACCTTC
>-|TRBJ1-6|TRBV7-3|-
CASSFTGTYNSPLHF
TGTGCCAGCAGCTTCACAGGGACCTATAATTCACCCCTCCACTTT
>TRBD1|TRBJ2-7|TRBV7-9|-
CASSRQGAGYEQYF
TGTGCCAGCAGCAGACAGGGGGCGGGGTACGAGCAGTACTTC
>TRBD1|TRBJ2-3|TRBV24-1|-
CATSSGGRTDTQYF
TGTGCCACCAGTTCAGGGGGTCGCACAGATACGCAGTATTTT
>-|TRBJ2-7|TRBV5-5|once
CASSLRAGSYEQYF
TGTGCCAGCAGCTTGAGGGCAGGGTCCTACGAGCAGTACTTC
>-|TRBJ1-5|TRBV27|-
CASSSSQGYNQPQHF
TGTGCCAGCAGTTCATCACAGGGATACAATCAGCCCCAGCATTTT
>-|TRBJ2-1|TRBV19|-
CASKRPNNEQFF
TGTGCCAGTAAACGTCCTAACAATGAGCAGTTCTTC
>TRBD1|TRBJ2-6|TRBV18|-
CASSPPRTGGSGANVLTF
TGTGCCAGCTCACCACCTCGGACAGGGGGCTCTGGGGCCAACGTCCTGACTTTC
>TRBD1|TRBJ2-5|TRBV14|-
CASSRVWAGGQETQYF
TGTGCCAGCAGCCGGGTCTGGGCAGGGGGTCAAGAGACCCAGTACTTC
>TRBD2|TRBJ2-5|TRBV2|once
CAVGTSRETQYF
TGTGCCGTAGGGACTAGCCGAGAGACCCAGTACTTC
>-|TRBJ1-4|TRBV6-1|few
CASSEAPERVEKLFF
TGTGCCAGCAGTGAAGCGCCGGAACGGGTGGAAAAACTGTTTTTT
>TRBD1|TRBJ2-3|TRBV7-3|-
CASSLLPGQGFPDTQYF
TGTGCCAGCAGCTTATTACCGGGACAGGGGTTCCCTGATACGCAGTATTTT
>-|TRBJ1-1|TRBV30|-
CAWILDMNTEAFF
TGTGCCTGGATACTCGATATGAACACTGAAGCTTTCTTT
>TRBD1|TRBJ1-2|TRBV30|-
CAWRQGGNYGYTF
TGTGCCTGGAGACAGGGGGGGAACTATGGCTACACCTTC
>-|TRBJ1-2|TRBV7-2|-
CASSLDFEGSRGYTF
TGTGCCAGCAGCTTAGACTTCGAAGGTTCCAGGGGCTACACCTTC
>-|TRBJ1-5|TRBV4-2|-
CASSQEVTQNQPQHF
TGTGCCAGCAGCCAAGAAGTGACACAGAATCAGCCCCAGCATTTT
>-|TRBJ1-6|TRBV30|-
CAWTRDFQAPSPLHF
TGTGCCTGGACCAGGGACTTTCAGGCACCTTCACCCCTCCACTTT
>-|TRBJ2-7|TRBV28|-
CASTPRADPRNEQYF
TGTGCCAGCACCCCGAGGGCAGATCCCAGGAACGAGCAGTACTTC
>TRBD1|TRBJ1-1|TRBV28|-
CASSWGQLEAFF
TGTGCCAGCAGCTGGGGACAGTTGGAGGCTTTCTTT
>TRBD2|TRBJ2-7|TRBV30|-
CAWTVGLAGAVEQYF
TGTGCCTGGACCGTCGGCCTAGCGGGAGCGGTCGAGCAGTACTTC
>-|TRBJ1-1|TRBV5-1|-
CASSLIGGDTEAFF
TGCGCCAGCAGCTTGATCGGGGGGGACACTGAAGCTTTCTTT
>-|TRBJ2-5|TRBV3-1/TRBV3-2|-
CASSQPTSKETQYF
TGTGCCAGCAGCCAGCCGACTAGTAAAGAGACCCAGTACTTC
>TRBD2|TRBJ2-5|TRBV9|-
CASSVTSGPKETQYF
TGTGCCAGCAGCGTAACTAGCGGTCCCAAAGAGACCCAGTACTTC
>TRBD1|TRBJ2-1|TRBV11-2|-
CASSPGGGTGFNEQFF
TGTGCCAGCAGCCCAGGAGGCGGGACAGGGTTTAATGAGCAGTTCTTC
>-|TRBJ1-3|TRBV5-1|-
CASSLADGGGSGNTIYF
TGCGCCAGCAGCTTGGCCGATGGGGGAGGCTCTGGAAACACCATATATTTT
>TRBD2|TRBJ2-7|TRBV5-6|-
CASSFTGRGTYEQYF
TGTGCCAGCAGCTTTACTGGGAGGGGCACCTACGAGCAGTACTTC